These 12 T cell receptor beta chains share one sample of origin, sequenced in a study of regulatory T cells in long-lasting Graves disease. CDR3 regions were amplified by Arm-PCR using iRepertoire HTBI primers to build TCR beta libraries. Via MiXCR, TCRdb re-called the multiplex PCR reads, giving one row per CDR3 protein. The table lists 350,000 to 450,000 distinct CDR3 sequences, around 21% of them singletons. The sample's time point: persistent/refractory GD, antithyroid drugs over 5 years with positive TRAb. Construction of the TCR library relied on RNA isolated from PBMCs. Source: peripheral blood mononuclear cells (PBMCs), taken when the disease was refractory, from a patient treated with antithyroid drugs. Receptor source: a female donor with Graves disease.

The chain combines TRBV6-2 or TRBV6-3 with TRBJ1-2, with D tentatively TRBD1 (5 bases). CDR1 and CDR2 (germline): MNHEY, SVGEGT. The CDR3 contains 12 residues. Trimming cost V 8 bases and J 6 bases, with 13 bases left between them. This CDR3 reads CASGGGLNGYTF. The CDR3, as DNA: TGTGCCAGCGGGGGAGGGTTGAATGGCTACACCTTC.

This chain links TRBV5-1 with TRBJ1-4, with 9 bases matching TRBD1. The CDR3 sequence is 12 residues long. CDR1 and CDR2 from the germline V gene are SGHRS and YFSETQ. Trimming took 5 bases from V and 7 from J; bases not matched to a gene: 0. The CDR3 loop is CASRGQGEKLFF. The CDR3 DNA reads TGCGCCAGCAGGGGACAGGGTGAAAAACTGTTTTTT.

This clonotype has at least ten counts. The chain combines TRBV18 with TRBJ2-5; D not resolved. This CDR3 region has 13 residues. Trimming pared 8 bases from V and 2 bases from J, leaving 12 bases between. In germline, CDR1 is KGHSH, CDR2 LQKENI. The CDR3 DNA follows: TGTGCCAGCAGCCCGCTGGGGCAAGAGACCCAGTACTTC. Protein product: CASSPLGQETQYF. The full variable domain, with the rest looked up from reference TRBV18 and TRBJ2-5, is NAGVMQNPRHLVRRRGQEARLRCSPMKGHSHVYWYRQLPEEGLKFMVYLQKENIIDESGMPKERFSAEFPKEGPSILRIQQVVRGDSAAYFCASSPLGQETQYFGPGTRLLVL.

In its sample, this clonotype was seen once. The chain uses TRBV9 and TRBJ2-2; TRBD1 might be the D (5 bases). V lost 0 bases and J 1 base, leaving 10 bases between the germline ends. The CDR3 contains 16 residues. Germline assignment: CDR1 SGDLS and CDR2 YYNGEE. CDR3 in DNA: TGTGCCAGCAGCGTAGCTGGGGCCGTGAACACCGGGGAGCTGTTTTTT. Translating gives CASSVAGAVNTGELFF.

The chain employs TRBV20-1 and TRBJ2-7; D might be TRBD2 (6 bases). The CDR3 sequence is 13 residues long. The V and J ends lost 6 bases and 0 bases respectively, with 12 bases between them. Germline assignment: CDR1 DFQATT and CDR2 SNEGSKA (reference sequence). CDR3 nucleotides: TGCAGTGCAAATAGCGGTTCCTCCTACGAGCAGTACTTC. It encodes CSANSGSSYEQYF.

This clonotype was observed many times. The chain joins TRBV6-1 to TRBJ1-2; possible D gene TRBD1, 5 bases. The ends were cut back, 3 bases at V and 5 bases at J, with 13 bases in the middle. CDR3 length: 14 amino acids. Germline V gene data show CDR1 as MNHNS and CDR2 as SASEGT. The CDR3 loop reads CASSEMAQGYGYTF. The CDR3 DNA follows: TGTGCCAGCAGTGAGATGGCGCAGGGTTATGGCTACACCTTC.

The rearrangement links TRBV6-1 to TRBJ2-7; 11 bases agree with TRBD2. V trimming: 6 bases; J trimming: 2 bases; junction bases outside the gene matches: 9. The germline V gene encodes CDR1 MNHNS and CDR2 SASEGT. The CDR3 runs to 16 residues. The CDR3 nucleotides read TGTGCCAGCAGCCCAACCCATAGCGGGAGGGCCTACGAGCAGTACTTC. Its protein product is CASSPTHSGRAYEQYF.

This chain joins TRBV24-1 and TRBJ2-1; TRBD2 matches at 9 bases. In germline, CDR1 is KGHDR, CDR2 SFDVKD. CDR3 length: 14 residues. V gave up 10 bases and J gave up 4 bases; unmatched junction bases: 7. The CDR3 DNA follows: TGTGCCACGGCTGCTAGCGGGATTTACAATGAGCAGTTCTTC. Translation gives CATAASGIYNEQFF.

The sample holds many counts of this clonotype. The chain employs TRBV27 and TRBJ1-5; the match to TRBD1 covers 9 bases. With V trimmed by 0 bases and J by 2 bases, 8 bases remained unmatched. This CDR3 is built from 18 residues. Germline CDR1 reads MNHEY; CDR2 reads SMNVEV (reference sequence). CDR3 nucleotide sequence: TGTGCCAGCAGTTTATCTGTGACAGGGGGAAGGGGCAATCAGCCCCAGCATTTT. The encoded protein is CASSLSVTGGRGNQPQHF.

The rearrangement joins TRBV3-1 to TRBJ2-7; maybe TRBD2 (7 bases). This CDR3 is built from 16 residues. V was pared by 4 bases and J by 7 bases, with 23 bases between. Germline V gene data show CDR1 as LGHDT and CDR2 as YNNKEL (reference sequence). CDR3 in DNA: TGTGCCAGCAGCCCCACCGGGGGGCGGGAGCGTAGGGAGCAGTACTTC. Its translation is CASSPTGGRERREQYF.

As regards this clonotype: A much larger clone is a single base away; this may be a read error. V gene TRBV7-8 combines with J gene TRBJ2-7; maybe TRBD1 (6 bases). Trimming took off 5 bases at V and 6 bases at J, with 17 bases between the two ends. The CDR3 contains 14 residues. Per germline, CDR1 SGHVS and CDR2 FQNEAQ. The CDR3 coding sequence is TGTGCCAGCAGCCGTACGACAGGCCCATGCGAGCAGTACTTC. Its translation is CASSRTTGPCEQYF. Using reference TRBV7-8 and TRBJ2-7 for the parts outside the CDR3, the full variable domain is GAGVSQSPRYKVAKRGQDVALRCDPISGHVSLFWYQQALGQGPEFLTYFQNEAQLDKSGLPSDRFFAERPEGSVSTLKIQRTQQEDSAVYLCASSRTTGPCEQYFGPGTRLTVT.

This clonotype came up once. V gene TRBV7-9 combines with J gene TRBJ2-3; 12 nucleotides line up with TRBD2. The CDR3 consists of 19 residues. Germline lookup yields CDR1 SEHNR and CDR2 FQNEAQ (reference sequence). J gave up 5 bases and V 1 base, and 13 bases lay outside the gene matches. The DNA of the CDR3 is TGTGCCAGCAGCTTAGTTCAGCTAGCGGGAGGGCCCCCGAGAGATACGCAGTATTTT. It specifies CASSLVQLAGGPPRDTQYF.